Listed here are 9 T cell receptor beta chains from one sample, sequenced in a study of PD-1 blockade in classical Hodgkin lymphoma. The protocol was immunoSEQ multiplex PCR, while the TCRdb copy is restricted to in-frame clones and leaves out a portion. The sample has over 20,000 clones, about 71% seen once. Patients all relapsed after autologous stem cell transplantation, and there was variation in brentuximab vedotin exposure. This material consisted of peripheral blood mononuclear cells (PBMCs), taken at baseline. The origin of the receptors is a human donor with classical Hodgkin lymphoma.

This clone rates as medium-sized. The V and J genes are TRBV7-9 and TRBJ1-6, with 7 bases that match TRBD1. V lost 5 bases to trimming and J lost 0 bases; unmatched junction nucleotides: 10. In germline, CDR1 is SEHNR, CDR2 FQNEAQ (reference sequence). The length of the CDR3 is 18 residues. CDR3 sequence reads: CASSVTTGASSYNSPLHF. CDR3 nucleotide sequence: TGTGCCAGCAGCGTAACAACAGGGGCGAGCTCCTATAATTCACCCCTCCACTTT.

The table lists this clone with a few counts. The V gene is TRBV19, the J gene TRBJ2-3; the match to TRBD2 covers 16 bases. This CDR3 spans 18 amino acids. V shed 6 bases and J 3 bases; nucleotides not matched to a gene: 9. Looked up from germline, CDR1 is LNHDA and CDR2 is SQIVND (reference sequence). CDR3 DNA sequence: TGTGCCAGTAGCCCACTGGGACTAGCGGGAGGGCCGACAGATACGCAGTATTTT. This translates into CASSPLGLAGGPTDTQYF. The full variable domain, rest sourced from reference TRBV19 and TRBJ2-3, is DGGITQSPKYLFRKEGQNVTLSCEQNLNHDAMYWYRQDPGQGLRLIYYSQIVNDFQKGDIAEGYSVSREKKESFPLTVTSAQKNPTAFYLCASSPLGLAGGPTDTQYFGPGTRLTVL.

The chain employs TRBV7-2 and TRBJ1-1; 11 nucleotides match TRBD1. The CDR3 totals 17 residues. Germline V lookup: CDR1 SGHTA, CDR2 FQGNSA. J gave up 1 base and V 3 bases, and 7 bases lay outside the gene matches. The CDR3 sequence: CASSLTGTGGWNTEAFF. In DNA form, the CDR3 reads TGTGCCAGCAGCTTGACAGGGACAGGGGGTTGGAACACTGAAGCTTTCTTT.

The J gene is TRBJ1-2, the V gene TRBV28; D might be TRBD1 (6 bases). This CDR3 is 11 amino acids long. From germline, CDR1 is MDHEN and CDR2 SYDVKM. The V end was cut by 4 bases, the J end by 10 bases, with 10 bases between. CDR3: CASSSQGVYTF. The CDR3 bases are TGTGCCAGCAGTTCACAGGGTGTCTACACCTTC.

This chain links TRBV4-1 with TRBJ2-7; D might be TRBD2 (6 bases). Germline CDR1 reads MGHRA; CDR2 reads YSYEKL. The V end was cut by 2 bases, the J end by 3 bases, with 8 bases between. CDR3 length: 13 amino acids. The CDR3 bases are TGCGCCAGCAGCCAAAACGGGGGCTACGAGCAGTACTTC. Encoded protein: CASSQNGGYEQYF.

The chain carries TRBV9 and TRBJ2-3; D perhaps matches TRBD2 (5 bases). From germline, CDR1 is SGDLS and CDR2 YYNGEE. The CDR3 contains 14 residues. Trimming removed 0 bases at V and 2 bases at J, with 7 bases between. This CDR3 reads CASSVATNTDTQYF. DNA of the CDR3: TGTGCCAGCAGCGTAGCGACTAACACAGATACGCAGTATTTT.

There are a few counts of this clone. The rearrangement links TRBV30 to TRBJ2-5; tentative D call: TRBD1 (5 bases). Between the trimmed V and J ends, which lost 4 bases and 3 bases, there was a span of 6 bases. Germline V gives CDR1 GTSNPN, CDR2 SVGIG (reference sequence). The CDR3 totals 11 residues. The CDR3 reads CAWTREETQYF. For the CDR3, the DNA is TGTGCCTGGACCAGGGAAGAGACCCAGTACTTC.

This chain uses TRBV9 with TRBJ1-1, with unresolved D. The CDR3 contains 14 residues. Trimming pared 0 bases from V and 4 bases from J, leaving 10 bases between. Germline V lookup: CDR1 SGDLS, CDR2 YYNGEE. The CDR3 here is CASSVAVGRTEAFF. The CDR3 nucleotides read TGTGCCAGCAGCGTAGCGGTAGGGCGCACTGAAGCTTTCTTT.

CDR3 bases: TGTGCCAGTAGTCTCTCGGGAAAAAGAGTGATGAGCTCCTACGAGCAGTACTTC. Its protein product is CASSLSGKRVMSSYEQYF. The chain couples TRBV19 to TRBJ2-7; possibly TRBD2 for D (5 bases). V was pared by 5 bases and J by 0 bases, with 23 bases between. The CDR3 has 18 residues. Germline V gene lookup returns CDR1 LNHDA and CDR2 SQIVND (reference sequence).